In its sample, the clone carrying this TCR beta chain was seen many times. The antigen remains undetermined. Germline V gene lookup returns CDR1 MNHEY and CDR2 SMNVEV (reference sequence). Trimming cost V 8 bases and J 1 base; bases outside gene matches: 6. This CDR3 comprises 14 residues. This entry is derived from a study of regulatory T cells in long-lasting Graves disease. Study-level findings and limits: Authors noted too few samples as a limitation.

The TCR beta library used iRepertoire HTBI primers with Arm-PCR amplification of CDR3. TCRdb passed the multiplex PCR reads through MiXCR, listing each CDR3 protein once. The sample lists around 250,000 distinct CDR3 sequences; over 20% were seen once. Time point meaning: newly diagnosed GD, antithyroid drugs for less than 3 months. Extracted RNA from PBMCs served as the source of the TCR library. The source of this sequence is a female donor with Graves disease. The genes are TRBV27 and TRBJ1-2; TRBD1 matches 8 bases. Sequencing was performed on peripheral blood mononuclear cells (PBMCs), taken at new diagnosis, from a patient treated with antithyroid drugs. In DNA form, the CDR3 reads TGTGCCAGCGGAAGGACAGGGTATAACTATGGCTACACCTTC. It specifies CASGRTGYNYGYTF.